Below, 20 T cell receptor beta chains from the same sample are listed, as sequenced in a study of PD-L1 blockade in urothelial cancer. Using immunoSEQ multiplex PCR, the repertoire was profiled, and TCRdb retains in-frame clones only, with some absent. This table holds about 82,000 clones, about four fifths found once. The material sequenced was PBMCs, taken around atezolizumab (anti-PD-L1) treatment. The source is a man aged 65 to 85 with urothelial cancer.

V usage is TRBV7-2 and J usage is TRBJ1-2; D gene uncertain. Germline values: CDR1 SGHTA, CDR2 FQGNSA. V was shortened by 1 base and J by 5 bases, with 5 bases between the two germline ends. CDR3 length: 12 amino acids. In DNA form, the CDR3 reads TGTGCCAGCAGCTTAGATCAATATGGCTACACCTTC. Translated: CASSLDQYGYTF.

The chain is built from TRBV5-1 and TRBJ2-3; tentative D call: TRBD2 (6 bases). Trimming took off 7 bases at V and 1 base at J, with 16 bases between the two ends. The germline V gene has CDR1 SGHRS and CDR2 YFSETQ. The CDR3 spans 15 residues. The CDR3 coding sequence is TGCGCCAGCGCGCGGTCTTCTAGCGGCACAGATACGCAGTATTTT. The encoded protein is CASARSSSGTDTQYF.

This clone has a single count. The CDR3 is CASSIGQGAIEQYF. In DNA, the CDR3 is TGTGCCAGTAGTATAGGACAGGGGGCGATCGAGCAGTACTTC. This chain joins TRBV19 and TRBJ2-7; 10 nucleotides match TRBD1. Germline lookup yields CDR1 LNHDA and CDR2 SQIVND (reference sequence). This CDR3 has 14 residues. J lost 6 bases, V lost 1 base, and 3 bases had no gene match.

The CDR3 coding sequence is TGTGCCAGCAGTGAATGGGAACTAGCGGACCAAGAGACCCAGTACTTC. This sequence encodes CASSEWELADQETQYF. The chain has TRBV2 and TRBJ2-5, with TRBD2 identical over 8 bases. The CDR3 runs 16 residues. J was trimmed by 0 bases and V by 2 bases; bases with no gene match: 5. CDR1 and CDR2 from the germline V gene are SNHLY and FYNNEI.

The rearrangement links TRBV11-2 to TRBJ2-5; a weak D match, TRBD2 (5 bases). Gene TRBJ2-7 matches the end of the DNA better, so the J call may be wrong. The germline V gene encodes CDR1 SGHAT and CDR2 FQNNGV. The CDR3 is made up of 13 amino acids. The CDR3 loop is CASSPRGAYEQYF. DNA of the CDR3: TGTGCCAGCAGCCCCCGGGGTGCCTACGAGCAGTACTTC.

J is TRBJ2-5 and V is TRBV27; 7 bases fit TRBD2. The junction had 3 bases not matched to a gene; V was cut back by 5 bases and J by 0 bases. The CDR3 runs 14 residues. CDR1 and CDR2 from the germline V gene are MNHEY and SMNVEV (reference sequence). This CDR3 reads CASSPRGDQETQYF. CDR3 DNA: TGTGCCAGCAGTCCCCGGGGGGACCAAGAGACCCAGTACTTC.

This chain uses TRBV2 with TRBJ1-5, with D maybe TRBD1 (6 bases). Germline lookup yields CDR1 SNHLY and CDR2 FYNNEI. Trimming left V 3 bases short and J 2 bases short, with 11 bases between. This CDR3 spans 15 amino acids. The CDR3 sequence: CASSDQGSGNQPQHF. In DNA form, the CDR3 reads TGTGCCAGCAGTGATCAGGGGTCCGGCAATCAGCCCCAGCATTTT.

The V and J genes are TRBV11-2 and TRBJ2-7; the D is unclear. Germline V gene data show CDR1 as SGHAT and CDR2 as FQNNGV. The CDR3 extends over 12 amino acids. The V and J ends lost 5 bases and 3 bases respectively, with 8 bases between them. The CDR3 nucleotides are TGTGCCAGCAGCCCATCTAACTACGAGCAGTACTTC. As protein: CASSPSNYEQYF.

This rearrangement joins TRBV29-1 to TRBJ2-5, with D maybe TRBD1 (6 bases). This CDR3 comprises 13 residues. Per the germline V gene, CDR1 is SQVTM and CDR2 is ANQGSEA. V shed 1 base and J shed 5 bases, with 11 bases lying between them. The CDR3 DNA follows: TGCAGCGTTGAAGTAGGGCAGGGGGAGACCCAGTACTTC. Residues: CSVEVGQGETQYF.

V usage is TRBV28 and J usage is TRBJ1-2; no clear D. Trimming removed 6 bases at V and 8 bases at J, with 10 bases between. The V gene's germline CDR1 is MDHEN and CDR2 SYDVKM. This CDR3 region has 11 residues. The CDR3 DNA follows: TGTGCCAGCAGGGTACTGGAGGGCTACACCTTC. It yields the protein CASRVLEGYTF.

The rearrangement links TRBV21-1 to TRBJ2-4; the D call in the table, TRBD2, was not verified against the DNA. TRBV21-1 is listed as a pseudogene. This CDR3 spans 16 amino acids. The CDR3 nucleotides are TGTGCCAGCAGCACCCTAAGAGGTGGCGCCAAAAACATTCAGTACTTC. Translating it yields CASSTLRGGAKNIQYF.

This chain connects TRBV30 to TRBJ2-4; 7 nucleotides line up with TRBD2. CDR3 length equals 13 residues. V lost 2 bases, J lost 8 bases, and 6 bases stayed unmatched. CDR1 is GTSNPN, CDR2 SVGIG, per germline (reference sequence). The DNA of the CDR3 is TGTGCCTGGAGTCCCGGGAGGTCGGACATTCAGTACTTC. Translating it yields CAWSPGRSDIQYF.

The V gene is TRBV5-5, the J gene TRBJ1-5; no firm D call. Germline CDR1 and CDR2: SGHKS and YYEKEE (reference sequence). V was shortened by 4 bases and J by 3 bases, with 14 bases between the two germline ends. This CDR3 is 15 amino acids long. This chain's CDR3 is CASSRDSTNNQPQHF. The CDR3, as DNA: TGTGCCAGCAGCCGAGACTCGACGAACAATCAGCCCCAGCATTTT. Using reference TRBV5-5 and TRBJ1-5 for the parts outside the CDR3, the full variable domain is DAGVTQSPTHLIKTRGQQVTLRCSPISGHKSVSWYQQVLGQGPQFIFQYYEKEERGRGNFPDRFSARQFPNYSSELNVNALLLGDSALYLCASSRDSTNNQPQHFGDGTRLSIL.

The chain couples TRBV5-1 to TRBJ2-7, with a weak D call TRBD2 (5 bases). The germline V gene has CDR1 SGHRS and CDR2 YFSETQ. CDR3 length equals 14 residues. V was pared by 0 bases and J by 2 bases, with 9 bases between. CDR3: CASSLAGEPYEQYF. CDR3 DNA sequence: TGCGCCAGCAGCTTGGCCGGGGAGCCCTACGAGCAGTACTTC.

The chain is built from TRBV7-2 and TRBJ2-5; TRBD2 matches 7 bases. Unmatched junction bases numbered 10, after V lost 5 bases and J lost 4 bases. The CDR3 covers 15 residues. Germline CDR1 reads SGHTA; CDR2 reads FQGNSA. The CDR3 loop reads CASSPLSSGLETQYF. The DNA of the CDR3 is TGTGCCAGCAGCCCTTTAAGTAGCGGGTTAGAGACCCAGTACTTC.

Regarding this clone: The sample has other DNA sequences that encode this CDR3 too. The gene calls are TRBV5-1 and TRBJ1-5; TRBD1 is a possible D gene (6 bases). CDR3 size: 14 residues. V gave up 0 bases and J gave up 3 bases, with 7 bases separating them. CDR1 is SGHRS and CDR2 is YFSETQ in the germline V gene. The CDR3: CASSLGTDNQPQHF. In DNA form, the CDR3 reads TGCGCCAGCAGCTTGGGGACAGACAATCAGCCCCAGCATTTT.

This clone was seen more than once but under ten times. The gene calls are TRBV5-1 and TRBJ2-5; 12 nucleotides agree with TRBD2. V shed 0 bases, J shed 3 bases, and the junction held 9 bases outside the gene matches. The CDR3 covers 18 residues. The germline CDR1 and CDR2 sequences are SGHRS and YFSETQ. DNA for the CDR3: TGCGCCAGCAGCTTGGCCGTTACTAGCGGGGGGTACGAAGAGACCCAGTACTTC. It is translated as CASSLAVTSGGYEETQYF.

This clone has a single count. The chain links TRBV7-6 to TRBJ1-5; 7 bases are a match to TRBD1. The trim removed 0 bases at V and 4 bases at J, leaving 6 bases unmatched. Germline CDR1 reads SGHVS; CDR2 reads FNYEAQ. The CDR3 consists of 16 residues. The DNA of the CDR3 is TGTGCCAGCAGCTTAGCTCCGGGGACAGCTAATCAGCCCCAGCATTTT. It translates to CASSLAPGTANQPQHF.

This clone was seen just once. This chain links TRBV27 with TRBJ2-1, with 9 nucleotides matching TRBD2. The CDR3 loop spans 15 amino acids. Losses at the gene ends were 4 bases for V and 6 bases for J; bases not matched to a gene: 7. Germline V lookup: CDR1 MNHEY, CDR2 SMNVEV (reference sequence). The CDR3 nucleotides are TGTGCCAGCAGTTCACTGACTAGCGGACTCAATGAGCAGTTCTTC. It is translated as CASSSLTSGLNEQFF.

In DNA form, the CDR3 reads TGTGCCAGTAGTATTTTGCTAGAACATACGCAGTATTTT. Protein sequence: CASSILLEHTQYF. V gene TRBV19 combines with J gene TRBJ2-3; D gene ambiguous. The CDR3 has 13 residues. Germline V CDR1 and CDR2: LNHDA, SQIVND (reference sequence). V was shortened by 3 bases and J by 7 bases, with 11 bases between the two germline ends.